These 10 T cell receptor beta chains share one sample of origin, sequenced in a study of T cells in localized non-small cell lung cancer (TCRdb year 2020). Library preparation was by the immunoSEQ multiplex PCR assay. TCRdb limited this immuneACCESS table to in-frame rearrangements with V and J called. A share of clones is missing; checked studies link under half to unresolved V genes, and the rest is unexplained. This sample lists tens of thousands of clones; 80% were detected once. The ten largest clones take up roughly 9.8% of the sample. The sequences come from peripheral blood, collected before any cancer treatment. These TCRs come from an older female donor with stage I lung adenocarcinoma.

The V and J genes are TRBV5-1 and TRBJ1-1, with D possibly being TRBD1 (6 bases). CDR1 SGHRS and CDR2 YFSETQ come from the germline V gene. V was trimmed by 4 bases and J by 4 bases, leaving 14 bases between them. The length of the CDR3 is 14 residues. The CDR3 bases are TGCGCCAGCAGCAGGGGGACGGGCGGCACTGAAGCTTTCTTT. Translation: CASSRGTGGTEAFF.

The chain joins TRBV6-6 to TRBJ2-1; D not certain. Germline V gene lookup returns CDR1 MNHNY and CDR2 SVGAGI (reference sequence). Trimming shortened V by 6 bases and J by 6 bases, and 6 bases separated the two germline ends. The CDR3 totals 11 residues. This CDR3 is CASRSGNEQFF. The CDR3 bases are TGTGCCAGCAGGTCCGGCAATGAGCAGTTCTTC.

This chain joins TRBV18 and TRBJ1-4; D is ambiguous. Germline CDR1 reads KGHSH; CDR2 reads LQKENI. This CDR3 spans 15 amino acids. The V end was cut by 0 bases, the J end by 0 bases, with 5 bases between. The chain's CDR3 is CASSPPGATNEKLFF. CDR3 in DNA: TGTGCCAGCTCACCACCCGGGGCAACTAATGAAAAACTGTTTTTT.

This sequence joins TRBV5-1 and TRBJ1-2; the match to TRBD1 covers 8 bases. CDR1 and CDR2 from the germline V gene are SGHRS and YFSETQ. Germline trimming cut 3 bases from V and 7 bases from J; bases unmatched to any gene: 5. The CDR3 has 13 residues. The CDR3 protein is CASSYGQGRGYTF. Written as DNA, the CDR3 is TGCGCCAGCAGCTACGGACAGGGTCGTGGCTACACCTTC.

This rearrangement joins TRBV14 to TRBJ1-4; D remains unclear. The CDR3 has 14 residues. Trimming took 0 bases from V and 8 from J, leaving 10 bases between them. Per the germline V gene, CDR1 is SGHDN and CDR2 is FVKESK. The CDR3 DNA reads as TGTGCCAGCAGCCAAGAAGGAAGTTGGGAAAAACTGTTTTTT. Encoded protein: CASSQEGSWEKLFF.

This chain uses TRBV5-6 with TRBJ2-3; 9 bases are shared with TRBD1. CDR1 and CDR2 from the germline V gene are SGHDT and YYEEEE. The CDR3 consists of 16 residues. With V trimmed by 4 bases and J by 6 bases, 12 bases remained unmatched. The chain's CDR3 is CASSPGTGSKGDTQYF. CDR3 nucleotides: TGTGCCAGCAGCCCCGGGACAGGGAGTAAAGGGGATACGCAGTATTTT.

This rearrangement joins TRBV5-4 to TRBJ2-7; 9 bases are a match to TRBD1. Germline CDR1 SGHNT, CDR2 YYREEE (reference sequence). This CDR3 contains 14 residues. V shed 0 bases and J 2 bases; nucleotides not matched to a gene: 0. CDR3 loop: CASSLGQGAYEQYF. The CDR3 coding sequence is TGTGCCAGCAGCTTGGGACAGGGGGCCTACGAGCAGTACTTC.

The rearrangement links TRBV7-8 to TRBJ2-1; D possibly matches TRBD1 or TRBD2 (5 bases each). Germline CDR1 and CDR2: SGHVS and FQNEAQ. There are 11 residues in the CDR3. V was clipped by 1 base and J by 10 bases, with 5 bases between them. The CDR3 region has the DNA TGTGCCAGCAGCTTAGGGGGGGAGCAGTTCTTC. The encoded protein is CASSLGGEQFF.

This rearrangement joins TRBV7-9 to TRBJ1-4; D is unresolved. V lost 5 bases and J 3 bases, leaving 13 bases between the germline ends. The germline gives CDR1 SEHNR, CDR2 FQNEAQ (reference sequence). The CDR3 sequence is 15 residues long. CDR3 residues: CASSPSTGSNEKLFF. CDR3 nucleotide sequence: TGTGCCAGCAGCCCCAGTACTGGTTCTAATGAAAAACTGTTTTTT. The full variable domain, completed using reference TRBV7-9 and TRBJ1-4, is DTGVSQNPRHKITKRGQNVTFRCDPISEHNRLYWYRQTLGQGPEFLTYFQNEAQLEKSRLLSDRFSAERPKGSFSTLEIQRTEQGDSAMYLCASSPSTGSNEKLFFGSGTQLSVL.

The rearrangement uses TRBV11-2 and TRBJ2-2, with D perhaps TRBD1 (6 bases). Looked up from germline, CDR1 is SGHAT and CDR2 is FQNNGV. The CDR3 has 15 amino acids. Trimming pared 2 bases from V and 3 bases from J, leaving 10 bases between. CDR3 region: CASSLFYRDTGELFF. As DNA, the CDR3 is TGTGCCAGCAGCTTATTCTACAGGGACACCGGGGAGCTGTTTTTT.